The T cell receptor beta chain described here comes from a study of radiation and T cells in renal cell carcinoma. Turning to the study itself: Nephrectomy followed 15 Gy stereotactic body radiation by 4 weeks. General study results and limits: From baseline, blood top tumor clonotypes peaked at 2 weeks post-radiation. No pretreatment tumor biopsies were available for baseline clonotypes.

Time point described: baseline pretreatment blood. Treatment defined: 15 Gy SBRT to primary tumor, nephrectomy 4 weeks later. After SBRT, blood was collected at 2 and 4 weeks, plus baseline. Method: immunoSEQ multiplex PCR; TCRdb's copy keeps in-frame clones and lacks some. Of about 59,000 clones listed, approximately 80% are singletons. With respect to this clone: Its antigen is unknown.

The starting material was blood, obtained from a patient whose treatment included radiotherapy and nephrectomy. This TCR came from a man aged 55 to 69 with renal cell carcinoma.

The CDR3 DNA follows: TGTGCCTGGAGTAATGAGACACCGGGTGGCTACACCTTC. Amino acids: CAWSNETPGGYTF. This chain links TRBV30 with TRBJ1-2; D gene ambiguous. V was cut by 2 bases and J by 7 bases, with 14 bases left in between. Germline CDR1 reads GTSNPN; CDR2 reads SVGIG (reference sequence). The CDR3 consists of 13 residues. The whole variable domain, filled in from reference TRBV30 and TRBJ1-2, reads SQTIHQWPATLVQPVGSPLSLECTVEGTSNPNLYWYRQAAGRGLQLLFYSVGIGQISSEVPQNLSASRPQDRQFILSSKKLLLSDSGFYLCAWSNETPGGYTFGSGTRLTVV.